A selection of T cell receptor beta chains follows, all from one sample in a study of T cells after yellow fever vaccination. TCRdb passed the 5' RACE reads through MiXCR, listing each CDR3 protein once. The sample shows some 200,000 distinct CDR3 sequences, approximately 11% of them seen only once. Here the sequenced sample was CD8+ T cells sorted from PBMCs, taken 15 days after the yellow fever booster vaccination. These receptors were taken from a man aged 18 to 30 who received the YFV17D yellow fever vaccine. Both conserved end residues are trimmed from each CDR3. The D gene is left open where the match is weak.

J gene	CDR3 length	V gene	D gene	CDR3 protein
TRBJ2-5	11	TRBV28	.	ASSSRVSETQY
TRBJ2-4	11	TRBV6-5	.	ASSYGHANIQY
TRBJ2-7	15	TRBV27	.	ASSLLGAASGAYEQY
TRBJ1-1	12	TRBV19	.	ASSIRTYYTEAF
TRBJ2-5	15	TRBV7-8	.	ASSSIPTGFGRETQY
TRBJ1-1	15	TRBV4-3	TRBD1	ASSPRTGGYMNTEAF
TRBJ1-2	13	TRBV7-9	TRBD1	ASSTRGQGHYGYT
TRBJ2-7	8	TRBV7-8	.	ASSLDEQY
TRBJ2-3	17	TRBV7-9	TRBD2	ASSTGTSGGDFGTDTQY
TRBJ2-2	13	TRBV5-6	.	ASSIRQLNTGELF
TRBJ2-2	10	TRBV7-9	.	ASSQQAGELF
TRBJ1-2	11	TRBV4-1	.	ASSPRGVYGYT
TRBJ2-7	12	TRBV4-3	.	ASSQNAGWNEQY
TRBJ2-7	12	TRBV27	.	ASSDSDGRYEQY
TRBJ1-1	12	TRBV7-6	.	ASSSTGGHTEAF
TRBJ2-1	14	TRBV6-2/TRBV6-3	.	ASSYSNGSSYNEQF
TRBJ2-3	14	TRBV7-3	TRBD1	ASSIGTGSSTDTQY
TRBJ2-2	12	TRBV4-3	TRBD2	ASSHGGRTGELF
TRBJ2-7	12	TRBV12-3/TRBV12-4	TRBD1	ASSPGTGDYEQY
TRBJ2-2	15	TRBV11-2	.	ASSLSPGHPNTGELF
TRBJ2-3	15	TRBV4-3	TRBD1	ASSQSPGGGLADTQY
TRBJ2-2	10	TRBV27	.	ASSHFSGELF
TRBJ2-1	12	TRBV5-4	.	ASSLPETNNEQF
TRBJ1-6	13	TRBV25-1	.	ASSEETSYNSPLH